This paragraph covers one TCR beta chain sequence. The antigen is unknown. These data belong to a study of cytomegalovirus exposure and HLA in healthy donors. In the study overall: Within an early data release were tens of millions of unique TCRs drawn from HLA-typed donors.

Study-wide points: In vitro confirmation showed three CMV-associated chains to be CMV antigen specific. In an earlier analysis, about 87% or about 30%: the productive usage of most TCR beta V segments. Fewer N-insertions than the approximately 700-donor mean were reportedly shown by an Asian-associated ancestry cluster in a later analysis.

Germline loops: CDR1 MNHEY, CDR2 SMNVEV (reference sequence). V trimming: 0 bases; J trimming: 3 bases; junction bases outside the gene matches: 6. The CDR3 totals 18 residues. With 60 Vbeta and 13 Jbeta primers, the PCR was carried out. Only in-frame clones appear in the TCRdb table, and some are missing; sequencing was by immunoSEQ multiplex PCR. This table has some 110,000 clones, roughly 69% appearing once. The TCR comes from a woman in her twenties or thirties in good health and CMV-seronegative. Sequencing was done on a sample of PBMCs. The rearrangement joins TRBV27 to TRBJ2-1, with 12 bases lining up with TRBD2. Here the CDR3 reads CASSLSASGRDVYNEQFF. The DNA for the CDR3 is TGTGCCAGCAGTTTATCGGCTAGCGGGAGGGACGTCTACAATGAGCAGTTCTTC.